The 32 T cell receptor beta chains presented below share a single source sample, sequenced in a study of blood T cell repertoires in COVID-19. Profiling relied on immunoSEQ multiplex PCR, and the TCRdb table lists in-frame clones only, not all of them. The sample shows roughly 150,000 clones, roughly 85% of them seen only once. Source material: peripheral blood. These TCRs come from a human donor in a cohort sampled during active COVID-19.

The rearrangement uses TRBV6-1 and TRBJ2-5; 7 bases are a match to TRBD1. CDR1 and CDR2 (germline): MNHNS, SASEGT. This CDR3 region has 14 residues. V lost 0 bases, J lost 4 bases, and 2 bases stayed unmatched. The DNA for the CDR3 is TGTGCCAGCAGTGAAGCTTACAGGGGAGAGACCCAGTACTTC. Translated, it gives CASSEAYRGETQYF.

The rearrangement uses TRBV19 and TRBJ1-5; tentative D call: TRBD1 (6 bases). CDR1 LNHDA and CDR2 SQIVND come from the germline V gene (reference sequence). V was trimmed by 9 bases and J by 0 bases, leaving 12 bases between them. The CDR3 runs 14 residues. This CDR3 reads CASRGPYSNQPQHF. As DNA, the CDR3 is TGTGCCAGCAGGGGACCTTATAGCAATCAGCCCCAGCATTTT.

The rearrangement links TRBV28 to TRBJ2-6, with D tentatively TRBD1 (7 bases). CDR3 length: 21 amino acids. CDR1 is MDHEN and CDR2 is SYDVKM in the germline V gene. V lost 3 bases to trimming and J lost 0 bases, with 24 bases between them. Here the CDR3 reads CASSFSAAGGLPVSGANVLTF. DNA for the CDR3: TGTGCCAGCAGTTTTTCCGCGGCAGGGGGGTTACCTGTCTCTGGGGCCAACGTCCTGACTTTC. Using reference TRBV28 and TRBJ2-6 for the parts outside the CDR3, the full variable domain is DVKVTQSSRYLVKRTGEKVFLECVQDMDHENMFWYRQDPGLGLRLIYFSYDVKMKEKGDIPEGYSVSREKKERFSLILESASTNQTSMYLCASSFSAAGGLPVSGANVLTFGAGSRLTVL.

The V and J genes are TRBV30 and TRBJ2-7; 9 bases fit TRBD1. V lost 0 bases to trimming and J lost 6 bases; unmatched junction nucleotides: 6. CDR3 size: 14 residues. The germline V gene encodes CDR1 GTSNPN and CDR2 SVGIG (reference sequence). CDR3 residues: CAWSVGGTGTEQYF. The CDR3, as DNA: TGTGCCTGGAGTGTAGGAGGGACAGGGACCGAGCAGTACTTC.

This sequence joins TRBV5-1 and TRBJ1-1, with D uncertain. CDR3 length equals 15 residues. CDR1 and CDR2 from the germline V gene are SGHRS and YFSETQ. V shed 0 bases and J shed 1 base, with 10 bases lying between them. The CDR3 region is CASSLGWQENTEAFF. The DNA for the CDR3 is TGCGCCAGCAGCTTGGGGTGGCAGGAGAACACTGAAGCTTTCTTT.

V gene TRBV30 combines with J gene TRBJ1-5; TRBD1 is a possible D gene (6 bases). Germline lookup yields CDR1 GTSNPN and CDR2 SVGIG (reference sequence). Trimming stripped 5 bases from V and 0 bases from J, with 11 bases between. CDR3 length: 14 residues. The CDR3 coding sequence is TGTGCCTGGCTACAGGGATATAGCAATCAGCCCCAGCATTTT. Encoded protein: CAWLQGYSNQPQHF.

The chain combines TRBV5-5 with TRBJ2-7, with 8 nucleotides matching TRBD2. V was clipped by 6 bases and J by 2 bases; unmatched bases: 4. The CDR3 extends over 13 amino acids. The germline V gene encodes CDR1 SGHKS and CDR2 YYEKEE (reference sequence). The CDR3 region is CASKQRGTYEQYF. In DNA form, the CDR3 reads TGTGCCAGCAAGCAGCGGGGGACCTACGAGCAGTACTTC.

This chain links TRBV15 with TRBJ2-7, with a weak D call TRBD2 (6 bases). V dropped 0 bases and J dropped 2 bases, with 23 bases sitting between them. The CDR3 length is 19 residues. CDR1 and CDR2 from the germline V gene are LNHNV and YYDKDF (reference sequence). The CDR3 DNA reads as TGTGCCACCAGCAGAGATTTGGAGGGACGCCTAAAATACCCCTACGAGCAGTACTTC. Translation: CATSRDLEGRLKYPYEQYF.

In nucleotides, the CDR3 is TGTGCCAGCAGGCCAGGACTTACCTACGAGCAGTACTTC. Translation: CASRPGLTYEQYF. The rearrangement joins TRBV6-5 to TRBJ2-7; a possible D gene is TRBD2 (5 bases). CDR1 and CDR2 (germline): MNHEY, SVGAGI. CDR3 length equals 13 residues. Trimming removed 6 bases at V and 2 bases at J, with 11 bases between.

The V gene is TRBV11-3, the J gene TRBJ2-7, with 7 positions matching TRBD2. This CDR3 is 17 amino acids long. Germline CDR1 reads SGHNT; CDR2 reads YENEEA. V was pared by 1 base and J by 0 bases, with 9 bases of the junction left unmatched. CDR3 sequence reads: CASSLGDLADLSYEQYF. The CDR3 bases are TGTGCCAGCAGCTTAGGGGATCTAGCGGACCTCTCCTACGAGCAGTACTTC.

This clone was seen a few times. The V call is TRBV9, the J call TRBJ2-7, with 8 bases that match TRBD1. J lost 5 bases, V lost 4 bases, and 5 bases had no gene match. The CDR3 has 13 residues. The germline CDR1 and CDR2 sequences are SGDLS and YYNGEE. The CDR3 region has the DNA TGTGCCAGCAGCATGACAGGGGCCCACGAGCAGTACTTC. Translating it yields CASSMTGAHEQYF.

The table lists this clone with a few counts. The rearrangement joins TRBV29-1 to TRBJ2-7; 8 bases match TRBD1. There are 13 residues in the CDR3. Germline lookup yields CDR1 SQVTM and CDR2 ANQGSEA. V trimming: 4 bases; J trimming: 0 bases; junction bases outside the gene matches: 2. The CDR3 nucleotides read TGCAGCGTTGGACAGGGGTTCTCCTACGAGCAGTACTTC. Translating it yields CSVGQGFSYEQYF.

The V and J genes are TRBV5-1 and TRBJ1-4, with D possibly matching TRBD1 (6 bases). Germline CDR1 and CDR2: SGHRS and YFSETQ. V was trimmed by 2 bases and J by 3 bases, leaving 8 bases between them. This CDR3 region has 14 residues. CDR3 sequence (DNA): TGCGCCAGCAGCTTAGGACAGCCTAATGAAAAACTGTTTTTT. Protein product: CASSLGQPNEKLFF.

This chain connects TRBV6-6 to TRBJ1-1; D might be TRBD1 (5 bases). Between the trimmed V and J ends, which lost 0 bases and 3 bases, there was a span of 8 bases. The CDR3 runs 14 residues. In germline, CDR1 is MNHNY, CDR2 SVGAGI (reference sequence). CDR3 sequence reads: CASSYSPGDTEAFF. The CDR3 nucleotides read TGTGCCAGCAGTTACTCGCCGGGGGACACTGAAGCTTTCTTT.

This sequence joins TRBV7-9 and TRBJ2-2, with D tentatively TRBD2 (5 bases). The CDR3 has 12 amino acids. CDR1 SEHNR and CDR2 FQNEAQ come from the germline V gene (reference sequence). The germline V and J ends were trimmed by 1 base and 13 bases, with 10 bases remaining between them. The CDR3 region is CASSLVGERLFF. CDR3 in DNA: TGTGCCAGCAGCTTAGTGGGAGAGAGGCTGTTTTTT.

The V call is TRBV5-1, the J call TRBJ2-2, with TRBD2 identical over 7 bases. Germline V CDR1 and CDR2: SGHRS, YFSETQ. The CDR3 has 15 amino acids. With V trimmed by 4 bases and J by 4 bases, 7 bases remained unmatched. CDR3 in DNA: TGCGCCAGCAGCCCCCTCGGGGGGATCACCGGGGAGCTGTTTTTT. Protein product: CASSPLGGITGELFF.

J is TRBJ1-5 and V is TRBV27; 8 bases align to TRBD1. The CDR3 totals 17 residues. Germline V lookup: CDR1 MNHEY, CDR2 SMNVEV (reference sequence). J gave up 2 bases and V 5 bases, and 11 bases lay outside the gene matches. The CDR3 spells CASSPEFRTGRNQPQHF. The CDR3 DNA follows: TGTGCCAGCAGTCCCGAATTTAGGACAGGGCGCAATCAGCCCCAGCATTTT.

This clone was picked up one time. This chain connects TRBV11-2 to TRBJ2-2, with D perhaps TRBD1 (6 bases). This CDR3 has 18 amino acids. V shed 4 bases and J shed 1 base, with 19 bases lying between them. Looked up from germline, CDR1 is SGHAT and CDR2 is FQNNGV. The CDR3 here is CASSSKQTGTRNTGELFF. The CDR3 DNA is TGTGCCAGCAGCTCCAAACAAACCGGGACACGGAACACCGGGGAGCTGTTTTTT.

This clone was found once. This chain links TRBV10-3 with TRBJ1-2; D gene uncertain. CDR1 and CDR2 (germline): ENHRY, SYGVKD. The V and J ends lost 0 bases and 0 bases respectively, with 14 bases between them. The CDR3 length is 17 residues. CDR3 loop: CAISESIGGVANYGYTF. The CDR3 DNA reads TGTGCCATCAGTGAGTCGATCGGCGGGGTGGCTAACTATGGCTACACCTTC.

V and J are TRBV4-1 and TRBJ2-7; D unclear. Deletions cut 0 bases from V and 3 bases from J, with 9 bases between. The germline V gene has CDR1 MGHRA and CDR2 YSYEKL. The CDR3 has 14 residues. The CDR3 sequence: CASSQDVQIYEQYF. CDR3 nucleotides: TGCGCCAGCAGCCAAGACGTACAGATCTACGAGCAGTACTTC.

This CDR3 reads CASSRRQLNTEAFF. Written as DNA, the CDR3 is TGTGCCAGCAGCAGACGACAGCTGAACACTGAAGCTTTCTTT. The V gene is TRBV9, the J gene TRBJ1-1, with a weak D call TRBD1 (5 bases). V gave up 4 bases and J gave up 0 bases, with 10 bases separating them. The CDR3 totals 14 residues. Germline assignment: CDR1 SGDLS and CDR2 YYNGEE.

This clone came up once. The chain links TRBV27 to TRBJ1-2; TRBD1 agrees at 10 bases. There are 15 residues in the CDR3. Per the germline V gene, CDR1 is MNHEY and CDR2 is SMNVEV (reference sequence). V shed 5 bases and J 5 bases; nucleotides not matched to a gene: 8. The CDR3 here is CASSIRQGATYGYTF. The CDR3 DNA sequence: TGTGCCAGCAGTATCCGACAGGGGGCGACGTATGGCTACACCTTC.

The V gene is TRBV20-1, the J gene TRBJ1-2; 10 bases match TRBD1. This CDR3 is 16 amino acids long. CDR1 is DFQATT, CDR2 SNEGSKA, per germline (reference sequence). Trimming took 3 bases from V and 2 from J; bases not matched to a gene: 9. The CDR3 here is CSASARGQGPNYGYTF. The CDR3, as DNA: TGCAGTGCTAGTGCCAGGGGACAGGGGCCAAACTATGGCTACACCTTC.

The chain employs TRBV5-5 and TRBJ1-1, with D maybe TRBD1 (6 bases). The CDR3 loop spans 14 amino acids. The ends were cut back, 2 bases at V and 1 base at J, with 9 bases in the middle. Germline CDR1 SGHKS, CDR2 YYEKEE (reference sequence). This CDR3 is CASSFKDRNTEAFF. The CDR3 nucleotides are TGTGCCAGCAGCTTTAAGGACAGGAACACTGAAGCTTTCTTT. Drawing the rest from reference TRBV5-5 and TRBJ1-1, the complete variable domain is DAGVTQSPTHLIKTRGQQVTLRCSPISGHKSVSWYQQVLGQGPQFIFQYYEKEERGRGNFPDRFSARQFPNYSSELNVNALLLGDSALYLCASSFKDRNTEAFFGQGTRLTVV.

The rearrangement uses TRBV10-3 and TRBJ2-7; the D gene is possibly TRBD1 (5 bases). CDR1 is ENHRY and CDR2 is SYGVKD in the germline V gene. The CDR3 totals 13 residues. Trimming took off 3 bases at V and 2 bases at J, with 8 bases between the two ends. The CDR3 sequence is CAISEGDPYEQYF. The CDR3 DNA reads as TGTGCCATCAGTGAAGGGGATCCCTACGAGCAGTACTTC.

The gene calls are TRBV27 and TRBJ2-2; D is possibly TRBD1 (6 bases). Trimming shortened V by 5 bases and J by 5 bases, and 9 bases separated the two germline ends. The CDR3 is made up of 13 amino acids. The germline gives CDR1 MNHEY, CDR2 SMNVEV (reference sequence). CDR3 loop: CASSITGTGELFF. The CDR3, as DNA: TGTGCCAGCAGTATCACAGGGACCGGGGAGCTGTTTTTT.

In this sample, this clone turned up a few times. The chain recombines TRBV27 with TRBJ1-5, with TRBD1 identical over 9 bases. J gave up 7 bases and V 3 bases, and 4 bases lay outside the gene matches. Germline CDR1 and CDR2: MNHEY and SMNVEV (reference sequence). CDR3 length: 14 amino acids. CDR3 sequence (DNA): TGTGCCAGCAGTTTCACAGGGGGCGGGCAGCCCCAGCATTTT. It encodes CASSFTGGGQPQHF.

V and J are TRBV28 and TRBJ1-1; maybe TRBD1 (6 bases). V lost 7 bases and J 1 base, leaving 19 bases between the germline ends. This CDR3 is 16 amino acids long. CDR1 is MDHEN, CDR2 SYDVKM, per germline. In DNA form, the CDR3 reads TGTGCCAGCATCCCTCTCCTACAGGGAGAGAACACTGAAGCTTTCTTT. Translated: CASIPLLQGENTEAFF.

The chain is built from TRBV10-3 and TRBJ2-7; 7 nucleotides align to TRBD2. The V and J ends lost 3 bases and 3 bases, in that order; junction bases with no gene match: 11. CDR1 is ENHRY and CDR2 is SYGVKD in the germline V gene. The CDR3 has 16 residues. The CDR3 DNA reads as TGTGCCATCAGTGACCCTTACCGACTAGCAAACTACGAGCAGTACTTC. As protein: CAISDPYRLANYEQYF.

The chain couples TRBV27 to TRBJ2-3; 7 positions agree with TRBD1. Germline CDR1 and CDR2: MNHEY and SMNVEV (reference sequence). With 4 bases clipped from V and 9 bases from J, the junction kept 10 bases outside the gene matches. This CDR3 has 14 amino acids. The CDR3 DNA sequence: TGTGCCAGCAGTTACGGGGCCACAGGGGCCACGCAGTATTTT. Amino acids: CASSYGATGATQYF.

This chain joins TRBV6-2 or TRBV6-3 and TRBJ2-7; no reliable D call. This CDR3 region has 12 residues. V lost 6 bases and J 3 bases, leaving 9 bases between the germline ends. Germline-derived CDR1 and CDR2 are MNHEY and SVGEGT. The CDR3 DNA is TGTGCCAGCAGCCATGCTAGCTACGAGCAGTACTTC. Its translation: CASSHASYEQYF.

The CDR3 bases are TGTGCCAGCCTTAGCGGGAACACCGGGGAGCTGTTTTTT. Translating gives CASLSGNTGELFF. The chain couples TRBV11-2 to TRBJ2-2, with D possibly matching TRBD2 (6 bases). Germline CDR1 SGHAT, CDR2 FQNNGV. The CDR3 is 13 amino acids. With 8 bases removed from V and 1 base from J, the gap between germline ends came to 8 bases.